This TCR beta chain was identified in a study of monozygotic twins with inflammatory bowel disease. For every sample, eight separate reactions were used to make cDNA. UMIs incorporating a 6-nucleotide sample barcode were appended by means of template switching. TCRdb re-called the 5' RACE reads and shows each CDR3 protein once, DNA omitted. The sample holds some 170,000 distinct CDR3 sequences. This CDR3 has 15 amino acids. V is TRBV12-3 or TRBV12-4 and J is TRBJ1-6. This clonotype was sampled from a human donor with ulcerative colitis or Crohn's disease, or a healthy co-twin of an affected twin (not recorded which). The sample was blood. CDR3 protein: CASSFSPFYNSPLHF.